This record looks at one T cell receptor (beta chain) sequence and its context. The target antigen is unknown. The CDR3 is made up of 13 amino acids. The V and J ends lost 2 bases and 6 bases respectively, with 12 bases between them. Germline loops: CDR1 SQVTM, CDR2 ANQGSEA. This sample was included in a study of CD8 T cells in ankylosing spondylitis. The authors made TCR beta libraries by quantitative 5'-RACE with molecular barcodes. MiXCR, run by TCRdb on the 5' RACE reads, gives a single entry per CDR3 protein. The profile shows about 300,000 distinct CDR3 sequences, 20% to 25% of them singletons. The study's findings and limits: The clones that were linked to disease were reported to be significantly enriched in matched synovial fluid samples from ankylosing spondylitis patients. Past studies reported some motif variants in reactive arthritis synovial fluid and blood. Within ankylosing spondylitis blood, a TCR beta motif made up of several highly homologous variants appeared to be characteristic.

Sequencing was carried out using blood, either unsorted or a sorted T cell fraction (not recorded which). The chain carries TRBV29-1 and TRBJ2-3; D may be TRBD2 (6 bases). The clonotype comes from a female donor with ankylosing spondylitis or in good health (not recorded which). This CDR3 is CSVERGGGDTQYF. The CDR3 bases are TGCAGCGTTGAAAGGGGCGGAGGGGATACGCAGTATTTT.